This T cell receptor (beta chain) comes out of a study of shared clonotypes between healthy human individuals (TCRdb year 2020). With regard to the full study: A couple of women and a few men aged 18 to 49 years were included in the cohort. Leukapheresis yielded between about 0.94 and 9.5 billion PBMCs per donor. To increase sequencing depth and limit assay-specific biases, TCR repertoire library preparation and sequencing were carried out by different laboratories using diverse techniques. Blood TCR repertoires of five healthy adults were deeply sequenced to estimate repertoire size and the extent of clonotype sharing between individuals. For each donor, three plates each were used for CD4 naive and CD4 memory, two plates were used for CD8 naive, and one plate was used for CD8 memory. Broad study findings and their caveats: When a few donors were compared, the shared fraction of clonotypes was about 5.2% for naive CD4, 3.5% to 4% for naive CD8, roughly 2.5% for memory CD4, and 0.35% to 0.4% for memory CD8. Based on pairwise subsampling, the degree of clonotype sharing among donors was expected to be affected by sequencing depth. Naive subsets generally had larger estimated clonotype richness than memory subsets. Compared with non-shared clonotypes, the clonotypes found in all four sorted-subset donors had higher generation probabilities. Sampling was restricted to blood, and TCR repertoires in tissues likely differ from the TCR repertoires found in blood. Even with the large sequencing depth, rarefaction of the sorted-subset datasets indicated that sequencing was incomplete. Because the study included a small number of donors, the genetic and exposure-history diversity represented was limited.

In the germline V gene, CDR1 corresponds to MNHEY and CDR2 to SVGAGI. Spanning cysteine to phenylalanine, the CDR3 consists of 15 amino acids. Only the CDR3 DNA stays, 45 bases, in frame from base 1. Germline trimming: 6 bases from V, 3 bases from J; junction bases outside gene matches: 7. The donors were healthy, HIV-negative adults who had no recently reported acute infections or vaccinations. Every donor was a Caucasian adult living in Nashville, Tennessee, USA. Magnetic negative selection was used to enrich CD4+ T cells, after which naive cells were positively selected on CD45RA and the negative fraction became the memory subset. Blood was collected by leukapheresis, and PBMCs were isolated by Ficoll-Histopaque density gradient centrifugation and then cryopreserved in liquid nitrogen vapor phase. Analytical flow cytometry was used to check the purity and quantity of each magnetically sorted T cell population. Genomic DNA was isolated from each sorted fraction and quantified by UV absorbance on a Nanodrop 2000c.

A word on this clone: The antigen this receptor binds is unknown. No quality values exist for individual bases; no much larger clone is one base distant.

Using the deep immunoSEQ assay, multiplex PCR amplified TCR CDR3 regions from genomic DNA. Extracted genomic DNA from each cell subset was distributed evenly across all wells of several immunoSEQ 96-well plates, and each plate was treated as a replicate. Each replicate PCR for sorted subsets received about 210 ng genomic DNA, equal to 30,000 or so T cell genomes. The purified libraries were quantified using a Qubit 3.0 fluorometer, sized with a Bioanalyzer 2100, and then quantified again using the KAPA Library Quantification kit. Each immunoSEQ 96-well plate was sequenced on its own single-read 150-cycle Illumina NextSeq 550 flow cell. As for the original processing: The immunoSEQ output contained only junctional sequences without quality scores, so filtering could not match that applied to full-length reads. To assign V/J genes and CDR3, sequences were annotated against IMGT germline references using PyIR, a Python wrapper for IgBLAST v1.9. Reads were filtered out if the reads had weak V/J assignments (E-value above 1e-6), no CDR3, stop codons, out-of-frame junctions, or ambiguous translated residues. V3J clonotypes were defined as sequences sharing an identical inferred V gene, J gene, and CDR3 amino acid sequence. Percentage overlap between repertoires was computed as shared unique clonotypes divided by the size of the smaller repertoire. Three approaches were used to assess repertoire richness: RTK rarefaction, the Chao1 estimator, and Recon v2.1 estimates of unobserved clonotypes. Generation probabilities were computed with OLGA for all TCRbeta clonotypes obtained by the gDNA method from several donors. TCRdb mirrors the immuneACCESS table, restricted to in-frame sequences. Some clones are absent from its copies; in checked studies, under half trace to an unresolved V gene, and the reason for the others is unknown. The DNA was the basis for D and trimming; V, J and clone size are from that table. The sample table records fewer than 3 million clones; about nine tenths of these occur just once. In total, the top ten clones hold approximately 0.41% of the sample.

The receptor's source is a man aged 18 to 30 in good health. Some clones in this sample may be carry-over from other donors' samples. The sequence is built from TRBV6-5 and TRBJ1-1; 10 middle bases align to TRBD1. The sequenced sample was naive CD4+ T cells from PBMCs. This specimen's cell subset or site label, interpreted: CD45RA+ positively selected. The DNA reads as follows: TGTGCCAGCAGACCCCGGACAGGGGGACACACTGAAGCTTTCTTT. It translates as CASRPRTGGHTEAFF.